The sequence of this T cell receptor (beta chain) was determined in a study of T cell repertoires in cytomegalovirus infection. On the study more broadly: Shared public TCR beta signatures pointed to both CMV infection and a matching HLA type. General study results and limits: Accumulated public TCR beta family frequency recognized individuals carrying CMV together with the relevant HLA. The response measured ex vivo was dominated by TCR beta clonotypes (HLA-C-restricted and CMV-specific).

Germline V gene lookup returns CDR1 SGHTA and CDR2 FQGNSA. V lost 5 bases to trimming and J lost 5 bases, with 11 bases between them. The CDR3 has 13 amino acids. TCRdb reanalysed the reads using MiXCR and keeps one entry per CDR3 protein. Of about 240,000 distinct CDR3 sequences listed, roughly 6.5% are singletons. The sample holds many counts of this clonotype. Antigen unknown. Sequences were obtained from PBMCs. This rearrangement joins TRBV7-2 to TRBJ2-3; the D is unclear. The origin of this receptor is a human donor in good health (CMV status not recorded). Some clones in this sample may be carry-over from other donors' samples. CDR3 residues: CASSDSWGDTQYF. The CDR3 DNA reads as TGTGCCAGCAGCGATTCGTGGGGAGATACGCAGTATTTT.